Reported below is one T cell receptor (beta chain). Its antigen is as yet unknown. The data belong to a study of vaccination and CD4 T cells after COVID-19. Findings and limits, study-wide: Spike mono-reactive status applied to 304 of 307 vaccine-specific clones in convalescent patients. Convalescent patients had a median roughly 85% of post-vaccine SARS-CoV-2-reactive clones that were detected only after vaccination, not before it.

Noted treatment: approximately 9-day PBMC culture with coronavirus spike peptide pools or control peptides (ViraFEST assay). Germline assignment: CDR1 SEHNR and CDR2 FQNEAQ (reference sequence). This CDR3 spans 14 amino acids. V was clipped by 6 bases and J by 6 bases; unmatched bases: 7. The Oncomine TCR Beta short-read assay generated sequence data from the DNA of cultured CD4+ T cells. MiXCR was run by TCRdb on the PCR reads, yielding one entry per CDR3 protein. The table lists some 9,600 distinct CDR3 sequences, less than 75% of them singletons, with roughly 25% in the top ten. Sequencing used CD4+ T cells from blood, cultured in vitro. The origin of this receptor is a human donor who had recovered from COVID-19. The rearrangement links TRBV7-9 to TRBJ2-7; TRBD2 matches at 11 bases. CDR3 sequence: CASSTGTSGSEQYF. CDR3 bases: TGTGCCAGCAGTACCGGGACTAGCGGTAGCGAGCAGTACTTC.